These 31 T cell receptor beta chains were sequenced from one sample in a study of Graves' ophthalmopathy and Graves' hyperthyroidism. RNA transcripts were the template, and TCR beta CDR3 regions were amplified from them. HTBI primers served in a first-round RT-PCR, which a second-round multiplex PCR followed. TCRdb recomputed calls from the multiplex PCR reads with MiXCR, one row per CDR3 protein. The table lists hundreds of thousands of distinct CDR3 sequences, about 41% of them singletons. Sequenced material: peripheral blood. Receptors were obtained from an adult man with Graves' ophthalmopathy.

This clonotype occurred many times. V usage is TRBV9 and J usage is TRBJ2-7; 10 positions agree with TRBD1. Germline V gives CDR1 SGDLS, CDR2 YYNGEE. The CDR3 extends over 14 amino acids. J gave up 3 bases and V 3 bases, and 3 bases lay outside the gene matches. The CDR3 loop reads CASSETGGHYEQYF. Written as DNA, the CDR3 is TGTGCCAGCAGCGAGACAGGGGGCCACTACGAGCAGTACTTC.

The CDR3 nucleotides are TGTGCCAGCTCAGCACCCGGCAGGCCTGACGAGCAGTACTTC. Residues: CASSAPGRPDEQYF. The chain couples TRBV9 to TRBJ2-7; no reliable D call. V dropped 7 bases and J dropped 5 bases, with 19 bases sitting between them. Germline V CDR1 and CDR2: SGDLS, YYNGEE. The CDR3 consists of 14 residues.

V is TRBV7-6 and J is TRBJ2-2, with 8 bases lining up with TRBD2. The CDR3 is made up of 18 amino acids. Germline CDR1 is SGHVS and CDR2 is FNYEAQ. V shed 8 bases and J 4 bases; nucleotides not matched to a gene: 18. The DNA of the CDR3 is TGTGCCAGCCACACGACTAGCGTTGACAGTCACCTCACCGGGGAGCTGTTTTTT. It specifies CASHTTSVDSHLTGELFF.

Details on this clonotype: A much larger clone lies one base from this, so it may be a read error. This chain joins TRBV6-5 and TRBJ2-7, with 9 positions matching TRBD2. CDR1 and CDR2 (germline): MNHEY, SVGAGI. V trimming: 6 bases; J trimming: 2 bases; junction bases outside the gene matches: 8. The CDR3 has 15 residues. The chain's CDR3 is CASRRSGGSTYEQYF. CDR3 DNA sequence: TGTGCCAGCAGACGTAGCGGGGGTTCGACCTACGAGCAGTACTTC.

The rearrangement uses TRBV15 and TRBJ1-5; TRBD1 matches 7 bases. V was pared by 3 bases and J by 5 bases, with 10 bases of the junction left unmatched. Germline CDR1 reads LNHNV; CDR2 reads YYDKDF (reference sequence). The CDR3 has 16 amino acids. CDR3 nucleotides: TGTGCCACCAGCAGCTCCTCATGGGGACAGTATCAGCCCCAGCATTTT. This encodes CATSSSSWGQYQPQHF.

This clonotype was recorded a few times. J is TRBJ2-3 and V is TRBV29-1, with 7 positions matching TRBD1. There are 13 residues in the CDR3. Germline-derived CDR1 and CDR2 are SQVTM and ANQGSEA. V lost 8 bases, J lost 5 bases, and 10 bases stayed unmatched. The CDR3 loop reads CSLAGTAVDTQYF. CDR3 sequence (DNA): TGCAGCCTTGCCGGGACAGCGGTAGATACGCAGTATTTT.

The chain employs TRBV5-1 and TRBJ2-2, with TRBD1 identical over 9 bases. The CDR3 sequence is 16 residues long. Germline CDR1 reads SGHRS; CDR2 reads YFSETQ. The J segment lost 0 bases and the V segment lost 5 bases, leaving 5 bases of the junction unmatched. CDR3 in DNA: TGCGCCAGCAGATGGACAGGGGCGGCGAACACCGGGGAGCTGTTTTTT. This encodes CASRWTGAANTGELFF.

Many counts were recorded for this clonotype. V is TRBV10-2 and J is TRBJ2-7; a weak D match, TRBD2 (6 bases). V shed 3 bases and J shed 3 bases, with 9 bases lying between them. The CDR3 is 13 amino acids. CDR1 is WSHSY, CDR2 SAAADI, per germline. CDR3 region: CASSDGGNYEQYF. CDR3 in DNA: TGCGCCAGCAGTGACGGAGGGAACTACGAGCAGTACTTC.

The chain has TRBV25-1 and TRBJ1-2; D is ambiguous. Trimming pared 3 bases from V and 0 bases from J, leaving 8 bases between. The CDR3 has 14 amino acids. CDR1 MGHDK and CDR2 SYGVNS come from the germline V gene. CDR3 amino acids: CASSDLLTNYGYTF. The DNA for the CDR3 is TGTGCCAGCAGTGACCTCCTCACTAACTATGGCTACACCTTC.

This clonotype occurred many times. CDR3 DNA sequence: TGTGCCAGCAGCGTAGGAGAGGGGCATGGCTACACCTTC. It codes for CASSVGEGHGYTF. V usage is TRBV9 and J usage is TRBJ1-2, with D perhaps matching TRBD1 (5 bases). In germline, CDR1 is SGDLS, CDR2 YYNGEE. The CDR3 consists of 13 residues. With 0 bases removed from V and 6 bases from J, the gap between germline ends came to 9 bases.

This clonotype was seen repeatedly, ten times or more. The DNA for the CDR3 is TGTGCCAGCAGTTTCGGGACAGGGGGTCAGCCCCAGCATTTT. Translating it yields CASSFGTGGQPQHF. The chain has TRBV12-3 or TRBV12-4 and TRBJ1-5; 11 positions match TRBD1. The CDR3 covers 14 residues. Trimming removed 3 bases from V and 6 bases from J; junction bases left unmatched: 1.

This clonotype was observed at least ten times. V and J are TRBV7-6 and TRBJ2-2, with 12 bases fitting TRBD2. Germline V gives CDR1 SGHVS, CDR2 FNYEAQ. The junction had 5 bases not matched to a gene; V was cut back by 1 base and J by 2 bases. CDR3 length: 18 amino acids. The DNA for the CDR3 is TGTGCCAGCAGCTTAGTCCCTAGCGGGAGGGATAACACCGGGGAGCTGTTTTTT. Its translation is CASSLVPSGRDNTGELFF.

The table lists this clonotype with many counts. For the CDR3, the DNA is TGTGCCAGCTACAGGGGCCGCGAGCAGTACTTC. This gives the protein CASYRGREQYF. V is TRBV6-1 and J is TRBJ2-7, with TRBD1 matching 7 bases. CDR1 is MNHNS and CDR2 is SASEGT in the germline V gene. The V and J ends lost 8 bases and 6 bases, in that order; junction bases with no gene match: 4. The CDR3 loop spans 11 amino acids.

Details on this clonotype: At one end the junction does not follow the germline gene, possibly because of a read error. The chain joins TRBV7-3 to TRBJ2-2, with D possibly called TRBD1 or TRBD2 (6 bases each). CDR1 is SGHTA, CDR2 FQGTGA, per germline. The CDR3 sequence is 13 residues long. CDR3 sequence reads: CASSQVAGGGLFF. The CDR3 coding sequence is TGTGCCAGCAGCCAAGTCGCAGGAGGGGGGCTGTTTTTT.

This sequence joins TRBV2 and TRBJ2-2, with D possibly called TRBD1 or TRBD2 (6 bases each). The V gene's germline CDR1 is SNHLY and CDR2 FYNNEI. CDR3 size: 14 residues. V lost 11 bases to trimming and J lost 3 bases, with 16 bases between them. CDR3 sequence reads: CASEEGVYTGELFF. The DNA for the CDR3 is TGTGCCTCTGAGGAGGGGGTTTACACCGGGGAGCTGTTTTTT.

The chain couples TRBV7-9 to TRBJ2-3; D gene uncertain. The germline gives CDR1 SEHNR, CDR2 FQNEAQ (reference sequence). V was trimmed by 7 bases and J by 0 bases, leaving 20 bases between them. This CDR3 comprises 17 residues. The CDR3 loop reads CASTDTKLETSTDTQYF. The CDR3 DNA is TGTGCCAGCACAGACACGAAGTTGGAGACTAGCACAGATACGCAGTATTTT.

The rearrangement joins TRBV29-1 to TRBJ2-7, with D uncertain. CDR3 length: 11 residues. With 6 bases removed from V and 4 bases from J, the gap between germline ends came to 10 bases. Germline loops: CDR1 SQVTM, CDR2 ANQGSEA. The CDR3 region is CSVAQLYEQYF. The CDR3 nucleotides read TGCAGCGTCGCACAGTTATACGAGCAGTACTTC.

At least ten counts were recorded for this clonotype. The V and J genes are TRBV15 and TRBJ1-5; TRBD1 matches at 10 bases. Trimming took 7 bases from V and 4 from J; bases not matched to a gene: 1. Germline CDR1 reads LNHNV; CDR2 reads YYDKDF (reference sequence). This CDR3 region has 13 residues. The chain's CDR3 is CATKGQGNQPQHF. CDR3 DNA: TGTGCCACCAAGGGACAGGGGAATCAGCCCCAGCATTTT.

The V gene is TRBV25-1, the J gene TRBJ2-5; D remains ambiguous. V shed 4 bases and J shed 0 bases, with 15 bases lying between them. The CDR3 consists of 16 residues. Germline CDR1 MGHDK, CDR2 SYGVNS. The CDR3 here is CASSAPLGDHQETQYF. CDR3 bases: TGTGCCAGCAGTGCCCCGCTCGGAGACCACCAAGAGACCCAGTACTTC.

This clonotype was seen a few times. V is TRBV6-6 and J is TRBJ2-2, with 9 bases aligning to TRBD1. This CDR3 comprises 18 residues. Trimming took 0 bases from V and 1 from J; bases not matched to a gene: 6. Per germline, CDR1 MNHNY and CDR2 SVGAGI (reference sequence). CDR3: CASSYSRAGQGNTGELFF. CDR3 coding DNA: TGTGCCAGCAGTTACTCGAGAGCGGGACAGGGGAACACCGGGGAGCTGTTTTTT.

Turning to this clonotype: A much larger clone is a single base away; this may be a read error. V and J are TRBV11-2 and TRBJ2-7; perhaps D is TRBD1 or TRBD2 (5 bases each). The CDR3 covers 13 residues. Germline CDR1 and CDR2: SGHAT and FQNNGV. The CDR3 DNA follows: TGTACCAGCAGCTCCGGGACGTTTTACGAGCAGTACTTC. It translates to CTSSSGTFYEQYF.

This clonotype was observed at least ten times. The chain couples TRBV24-1 to TRBJ2-5, with TRBD2 matching 8 bases. Germline V gene sequence: CDR1 KGHDR, CDR2 SFDVKD. J was trimmed by 3 bases and V by 1 base; bases with no gene match: 3. CDR3 size: 15 residues. CDR3 in DNA: TGTGCCACCAGTGATTTTAGAGCGGGAGAAGAGACCCAGTACTTC. Its protein product is CATSDFRAGEETQYF.

The table lists this clonotype with many counts. V is TRBV24-1 and J is TRBJ1-5; D is uncertain. Trimming stripped 1 base from V and 0 bases from J, with 6 bases between. CDR1 is KGHDR and CDR2 is SFDVKD in the germline V gene. This CDR3 has 15 amino acids. The CDR3 DNA reads as TGTGCCACCAGTGATTTCCAGGATAGCAATCAGCCCCAGCATTTT. This gives the protein CATSDFQDSNQPQHF.

At least ten counts were recorded for this clonotype. V and J are TRBV12-3 or TRBV12-4 and TRBJ1-1; the D gene is possibly TRBD1 (6 bases). The CDR3 runs 13 residues. Trimming pared 6 bases from V and 5 bases from J, leaving 13 bases between. The CDR3 DNA is TGTGCCAGCAGCCAACAGGGAGAAACTGAAGCTTTCTTT. Amino acid sequence: CASSQQGETEAFF.

This clonotype came up a few times. The chain uses TRBV25-1 and TRBJ1-6; no clear D gene. Between the trimmed V and J ends, which lost 10 bases and 6 bases, there was a span of 10 bases. CDR1 is MGHDK and CDR2 is SYGVNS in the germline V gene. The CDR3 consists of 12 residues. CDR3 in amino acids: CATSDGNSPLHF. The CDR3 nucleotides are TGTGCCACCTCGGACGGTAATTCACCCCTCCACTTT.

Details on this clonotype: Because the CDR3 is missing its conserved closing phenylalanine or tryptophan, this is likely a read error. It is unclear where the CDR3 begins or ends on the DNA, so no DNA is shown, and the CDR3 is as TCRdb lists it. The gene calls are TRBV2 and TRBJ2-5; the D call of TRBD2 is as the table states it, not checked on the DNA. Germline-derived CDR1 and CDR2 are SNHLY and FYNNEI. The CDR3 adds up to 12 amino acids, both ends counted. CDR3 protein: CASSGLAGGPNY.

V gene TRBV7-9 combines with J gene TRBJ2-2; D unclear. This CDR3 contains 14 residues. CDR1 SEHNR and CDR2 FQNEAQ come from the germline V gene (reference sequence). Trimming took 3 bases from V and 3 from J, leaving 8 bases between them. CDR3 amino acids: CASSFSWDTGELFF. For the CDR3, the DNA is TGTGCCAGCAGCTTTTCCTGGGACACCGGGGAGCTGTTTTTT.

This chain connects TRBV6-1 to TRBJ1-1; no firm D call. Germline CDR1 MNHNS, CDR2 SASEGT. The CDR3 runs to 15 residues. V lost 6 bases, J lost 3 bases, and 17 bases lay in between. The CDR3 sequence: CASRTTPTEDTEAFF. CDR3 DNA sequence: TGTGCCAGCAGGACAACACCAACCGAGGACACTGAAGCTTTCTTT.

The gene calls are TRBV12-5 and TRBJ2-5; 12 nucleotides agree with TRBD2. The ends lost 6 bases at V and 2 bases at J; junction bases unmatched: 7. Germline V gene data show CDR1 as LGHNT and CDR2 as FRNRAP. This CDR3 has 16 amino acids. The chain's CDR3 is CASGHGTSGFQETQYF. CDR3 bases: TGTGCTAGTGGCCACGGGACTAGCGGGTTTCAAGAGACCCAGTACTTC.

The genes are TRBV9 and TRBJ2-7; the match to TRBD1 covers 8 bases. Germline assignment: CDR1 SGDLS and CDR2 YYNGEE. The CDR3 spans 14 residues. V gave up 5 bases and J gave up 5 bases; unmatched junction bases: 9. The CDR3 nucleotides read TGTGCCAGCAGGCCCGAACCGGGACAGGACGAGCAGTACTTC. Protein product: CASRPEPGQDEQYF.

This chain joins TRBV6-5 and TRBJ1-2, with 8 bases fitting TRBD1. From germline, CDR1 is MNHEY and CDR2 SVGAGI. V shed 2 bases and J 3 bases; nucleotides not matched to a gene: 11. The CDR3 extends over 17 amino acids. The CDR3 DNA reads as TGTGCCAGCAGTTACGTCGGACAGGGTGCCGGCGACTATGGCTACACCTTC. Its translation: CASSYVGQGAGDYGYTF.